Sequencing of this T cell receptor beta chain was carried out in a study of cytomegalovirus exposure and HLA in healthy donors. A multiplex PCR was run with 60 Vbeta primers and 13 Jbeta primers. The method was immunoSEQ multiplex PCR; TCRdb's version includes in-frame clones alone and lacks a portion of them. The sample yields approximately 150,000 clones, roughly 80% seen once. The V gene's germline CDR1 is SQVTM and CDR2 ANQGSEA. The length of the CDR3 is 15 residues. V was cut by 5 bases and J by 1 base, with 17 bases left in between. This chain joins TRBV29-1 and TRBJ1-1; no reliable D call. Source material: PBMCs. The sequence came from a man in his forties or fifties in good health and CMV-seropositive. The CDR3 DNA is TGCAGCGTTCTACAACAGAAGACACAGAACACTGAAGCTTTCTTT. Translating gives CSVLQQKTQNTEAFF.